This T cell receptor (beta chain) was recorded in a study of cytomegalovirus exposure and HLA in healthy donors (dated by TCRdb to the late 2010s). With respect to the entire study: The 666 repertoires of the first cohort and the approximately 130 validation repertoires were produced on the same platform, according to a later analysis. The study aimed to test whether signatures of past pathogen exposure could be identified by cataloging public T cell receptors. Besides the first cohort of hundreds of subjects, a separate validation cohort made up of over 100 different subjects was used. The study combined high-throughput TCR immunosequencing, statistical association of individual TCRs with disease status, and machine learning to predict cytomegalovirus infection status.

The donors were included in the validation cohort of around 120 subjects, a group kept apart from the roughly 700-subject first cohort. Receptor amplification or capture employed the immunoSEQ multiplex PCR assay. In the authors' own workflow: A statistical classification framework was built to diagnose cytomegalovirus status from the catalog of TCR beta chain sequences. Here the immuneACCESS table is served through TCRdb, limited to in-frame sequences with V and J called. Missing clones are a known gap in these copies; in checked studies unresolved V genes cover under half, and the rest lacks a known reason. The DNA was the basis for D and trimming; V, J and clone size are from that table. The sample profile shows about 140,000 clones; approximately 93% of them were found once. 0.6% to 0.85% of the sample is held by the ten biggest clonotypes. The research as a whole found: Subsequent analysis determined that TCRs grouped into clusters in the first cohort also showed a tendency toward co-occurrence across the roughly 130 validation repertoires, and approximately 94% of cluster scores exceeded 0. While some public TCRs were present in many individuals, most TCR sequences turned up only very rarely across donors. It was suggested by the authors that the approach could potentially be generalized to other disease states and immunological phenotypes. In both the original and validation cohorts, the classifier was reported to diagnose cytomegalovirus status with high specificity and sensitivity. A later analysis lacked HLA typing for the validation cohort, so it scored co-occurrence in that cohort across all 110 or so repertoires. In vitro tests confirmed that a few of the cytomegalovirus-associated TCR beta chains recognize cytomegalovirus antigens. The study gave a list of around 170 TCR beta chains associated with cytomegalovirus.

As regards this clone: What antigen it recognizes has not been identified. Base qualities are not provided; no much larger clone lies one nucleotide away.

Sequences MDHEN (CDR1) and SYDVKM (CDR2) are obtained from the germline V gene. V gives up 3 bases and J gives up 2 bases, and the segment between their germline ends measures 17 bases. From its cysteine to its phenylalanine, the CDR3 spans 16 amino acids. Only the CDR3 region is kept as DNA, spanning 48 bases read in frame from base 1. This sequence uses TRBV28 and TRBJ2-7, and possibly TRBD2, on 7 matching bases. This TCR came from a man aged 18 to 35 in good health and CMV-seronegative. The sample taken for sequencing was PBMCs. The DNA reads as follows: TGTGCCAGCAGTTTTAGGGGGGGAGCCCTTCCCTACGAGCAGTACTTC. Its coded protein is CASSFRGGALPYEQYF.